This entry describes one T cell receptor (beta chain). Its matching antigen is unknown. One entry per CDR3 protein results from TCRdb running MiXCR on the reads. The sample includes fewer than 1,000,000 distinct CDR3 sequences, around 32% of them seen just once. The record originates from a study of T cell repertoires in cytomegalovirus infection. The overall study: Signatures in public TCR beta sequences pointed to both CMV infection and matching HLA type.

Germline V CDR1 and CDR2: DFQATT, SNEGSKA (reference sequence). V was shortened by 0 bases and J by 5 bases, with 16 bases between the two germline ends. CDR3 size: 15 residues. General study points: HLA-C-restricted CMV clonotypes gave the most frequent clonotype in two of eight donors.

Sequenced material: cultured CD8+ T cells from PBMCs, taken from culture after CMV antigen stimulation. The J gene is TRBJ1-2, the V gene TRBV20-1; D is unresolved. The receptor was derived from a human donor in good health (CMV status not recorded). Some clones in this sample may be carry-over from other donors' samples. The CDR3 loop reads CSAREVPGTGYGYTF. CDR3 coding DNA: TGCAGTGCTAGAGAGGTACCAGGAACCGGTTATGGCTACACCTTC.